This T cell receptor beta chain stems from a study of shared clonotypes between healthy human individuals. Study-level background: There were three CD4 naive, three CD4 memory, two CD8 naive and one CD8 memory plates per donor. Regarding the study as a whole: Rarefaction showed that sequencing of sorted subsets was incomplete (despite large depth). Shared clonotypes across all four donors exceeded non-shared ones in generation probability. A few donors had around 5% of their naive CD4 clonotypes in common.

Only CD45RO-negative cells positively selected for CCR7 counted as naive CD8 cells, so terminally differentiated effector memory CD45RA+ cells were excluded. About this clone: As yet, its antigen is unknown.

Repertoires were generated with immunoSEQ multiplex PCR, while TCRdb's copy carries only in-frame clones and drops some. The profile shows roughly 2,000,000 clones, 85% to 95% of them singletons. Source material: naive CD8+ T cells sorted from blood. This clonotype originated in a man aged 18 to 30 in good health.

CDR3 protein: CASSDIGGSSAGELFF. The CDR3, as DNA: TGTGCCAGCAGTGACATTGGGGGTTCGTCGGCCGGGGAGCTGTTTTTT. This rearrangement joins TRBV2 to TRBJ2-2; D may be TRBD1 or TRBD2 (5 bases each). Germline loops: CDR1 SNHLY, CDR2 FYNNEI. CDR3 size: 16 residues. V lost 3 bases, J lost 6 bases, and 17 bases lay in between.